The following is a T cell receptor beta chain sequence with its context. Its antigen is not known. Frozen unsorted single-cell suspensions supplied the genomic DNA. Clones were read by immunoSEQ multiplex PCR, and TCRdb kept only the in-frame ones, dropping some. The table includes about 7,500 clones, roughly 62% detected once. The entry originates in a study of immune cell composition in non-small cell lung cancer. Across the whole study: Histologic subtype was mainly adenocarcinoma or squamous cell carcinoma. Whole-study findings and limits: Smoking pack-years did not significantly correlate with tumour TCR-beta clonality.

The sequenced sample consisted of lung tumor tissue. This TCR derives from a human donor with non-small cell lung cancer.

The CDR3 coding sequence is TGTGCCAGCAGCCAAGTGACTAGCGGGAGGGGACATACGCAGTATTTT. Residues: CASSQVTSGRGHTQYF. The rearrangement joins TRBV14 to TRBJ2-3; TRBD2 matches 14 bases. Germline assignment: CDR1 SGHDN and CDR2 FVKESK. The CDR3 spans 16 residues. Trimming cost V 1 base and J 7 bases; bases outside gene matches: 4.